The clone carrying this T cell receptor beta chain was counted many times. This entry belongs to a study of early T cells in non-severe SARS-CoV-2 infection. TCRdb reprocessed the 5' RACE reads via MiXCR and lists one record per CDR3 protein. The sample lists about 61,000 distinct CDR3 sequences, 10% to 11% seen once, with approximately 1.7% in the top ten. V lost 0 bases and J 1 base, leaving 10 bases between the germline ends. CDR3 length equals 16 residues. Germline CDR1 reads LNHNV; CDR2 reads YYDKDF (reference sequence). The chain links TRBV15 to TRBJ1-3; D unresolved. The sequence was obtained from an adult who was a healthcare worker with PCR-confirmed SARS-CoV-2 infection or an uninfected control (not recorded which). The sequenced sample was whole blood. The CDR3 region has the DNA TGTGCCACCAGCAGAGATGCCCCGACTTCTGGAAACACCATATATTTT. Amino acid sequence: CATSRDAPTSGNTIYF.